This passage covers 20 T cell receptor beta chains from one sample sequenced in a study of shared clonotypes between healthy human individuals. Assay: immunoSEQ multiplex PCR; the TCRdb copy retains only in-frame clones and omits some. The data show some 500,000 clones, roughly three quarters seen once. Sequenced material: PBMCs. Receptor source: a woman in her forties in good health. Some clones in this sample may be carry-over from other donors' samples.

This chain joins TRBV4-2 and TRBJ2-1, with D tentatively TRBD1 or TRBD2 (5 bases each). Germline V gene data show CDR1 as LGHNA and CDR2 as YNFKEQ. This CDR3 contains 15 residues. Trimming left V 3 bases short and J 5 bases short, with 14 bases between. CDR3 nucleotide sequence: TGTGCCAGCAGCCACCACCGAGGGGTAAACAATGAGCAGTTCTTC. It yields the protein CASSHHRGVNNEQFF.

The chain links TRBV5-5 to TRBJ2-1; D is unclear. The CDR3 consists of 13 residues. Germline V lookup: CDR1 SGHKS, CDR2 YYEKEE (reference sequence). Between the trimmed V and J ends, which lost 0 bases and 1 base, there was a span of 2 bases. As DNA, the CDR3 is TGTGCCAGCAGCTTGGCTTCCTACAATGAGCAGTTCTTC. The encoded protein is CASSLASYNEQFF.

The chain combines TRBV6-4 with TRBJ1-1; unclear D gene. Between the trimmed V and J ends, which lost 3 bases and 1 base, there was a span of 6 bases. Per the germline V gene, CDR1 is MRHNA and CDR2 is SNTAGT. The CDR3 covers 13 residues. CDR3 amino acids: CASSEAENTEAFF. CDR3 in DNA: TGTGCCAGCAGTGAGGCTGAGAACACTGAAGCTTTCTTT.

This clone has a single count. The CDR3 is CATSRDRTGRSEKLFF. The CDR3 DNA reads TGTGCCACCAGCAGAGATCGTACAGGGCGGTCTGAAAAACTGTTTTTT. V usage is TRBV15 and J usage is TRBJ1-4; D possibly corresponds to TRBD1 (6 bases). Looked up from germline, CDR1 is LNHNV and CDR2 is YYDKDF (reference sequence). The CDR3 loop spans 16 amino acids. The V and J ends lost 0 bases and 7 bases respectively, with 15 bases between them.

The chain joins TRBV2 to TRBJ2-3; 8 nucleotides line up with TRBD1. Germline CDR1 SNHLY, CDR2 FYNNEI. V dropped 5 bases and J dropped 1; count of bases not matched to a gene: 5. This CDR3 has 15 residues. The CDR3 protein is CASSSPGQGTDTQYF. The CDR3 DNA follows: TGTGCCAGCAGTTCACCGGGACAGGGCACAGATACGCAGTATTTT.

Details on this clone: This likely traces to a read error, being one base from a far larger clone. This rearrangement joins TRBV4-1 to TRBJ1-2; no clear D gene. With 4 bases removed from V and 6 bases from J, the gap between germline ends came to 15 bases. The germline gives CDR1 MGHRA, CDR2 YSYEKL. CDR3 length: 14 residues. The CDR3 region is CASSRDLRLDGYTF. The CDR3 coding sequence is TGCGCCAGCAGCCGAGACTTGCGCCTTGATGGCTACACCTTC.

Notes on this clone: A clone one base away is much larger, so this may be a read error. This chain joins TRBV19 and TRBJ2-7, with TRBD1 as a possible D gene (6 bases). The CDR3 has 13 residues. Per the germline V gene, CDR1 is LNHDA and CDR2 is SQIVND (reference sequence). Deletions cut 5 bases from V and 5 bases from J, with 13 bases between. The CDR3 region is CASSLRGPDEQYF. The DNA of the CDR3 is TGTGCCAGTAGTCTCAGGGGACCGGACGAGCAGTACTTC.

The chain links TRBV19 to TRBJ1-3; D might be TRBD1 (6 bases). The CDR3 extends over 14 amino acids. Germline V lookup: CDR1 LNHDA, CDR2 SQIVND (reference sequence). Trimming took 4 bases from V and 8 from J, leaving 15 bases between them. The CDR3 DNA reads TGTGCCAGTAGTACCGCCTGGGGGGGCCACACCATATATTTT. It specifies CASSTAWGGHTIYF. The variable domain in full, completed from reference TRBV19 and TRBJ1-3, reads DGGITQSPKYLFRKEGQNVTLSCEQNLNHDAMYWYRQDPGQGLRLIYYSQIVNDFQKGDIAEGYSVSREKKESFPLTVTSAQKNPTAFYLCASSTAWGGHTIYFGEGSWLTVV.

The chain's CDR3 is CASSSMVEIDRYF. The CDR3 DNA follows: TGTGCCAGCAGTTCTATGGTCGAGATTGATCGGTACTTC. The chain is built from TRBV28 and TRBJ2-7; D remains unclear. Germline lookup yields CDR1 MDHEN and CDR2 SYDVKM. This CDR3 contains 13 residues. Trimming left V 4 bases short and J 12 bases short, with 19 bases between.

This rearrangement joins TRBV19 to TRBJ1-2; D is unclear. Trimming took 4 bases from V and 2 from J, leaving 17 bases between them. Germline CDR1 and CDR2: LNHDA and SQIVND (reference sequence). The CDR3 has 16 amino acids. The CDR3 DNA sequence: TGTGCCAGTAGTACCCCTCGGGGTAGAAGGAACTATGGCTACACCTTC. It yields the protein CASSTPRGRRNYGYTF.

This clone came up once. V gene TRBV6-5 combines with J gene TRBJ1-1; D is unclear. V was pared by 4 bases and J by 6 bases, with 12 bases between. The germline V gene encodes CDR1 MNHEY and CDR2 SVGAGI. The CDR3 has 13 residues. The chain's CDR3 is CASSLTGYAEAFF. DNA for the CDR3: TGTGCCAGCAGTTTGACTGGATACGCTGAAGCTTTCTTT.

Comments on this clone: One base away lies a much larger clone, so this may be a sequencing read error. CDR3 DNA: TGTGCCAGCAGGGCCCAGGCTACTAGCGGGAAATACAATGAGCAGTTCTTC. Translation gives CASRAQATSGKYNEQFF. This sequence joins TRBV11-2 and TRBJ2-1, with 10 bases that match TRBD2. The CDR3 has 17 amino acids. Germline-derived CDR1 and CDR2 are SGHAT and FQNNGV. Trimming cost V 6 bases and J 4 bases; bases outside gene matches: 12.

As concerns this clone: A junction boundary mismatches the germline segment, possibly from a read error. The CDR3 sequence: CASSLAQGAGNTIYF. The CDR3 DNA reads as TGTGCTAGCAGCTTAGCACAGGGGGCTGGAAACACCATATATTTT. The V gene is TRBV7-7, the J gene TRBJ1-3; TRBD1 matches 8 bases. The germline CDR1 and CDR2 sequences are SSHAT and FNYEAQ (reference sequence). This CDR3 comprises 15 residues.

The chain couples TRBV6-1 to TRBJ2-2; 7 bases align to TRBD1. Germline V gene sequence: CDR1 MNHNS, CDR2 SASEGT. This CDR3 is built from 14 residues. Trimming at V came to 3 bases and at J to 6 bases, leaving 4 bases not matched to a gene. CDR3 residues: CASSDVGGPGELFF. As DNA, the CDR3 is TGTGCCAGCAGTGACGTAGGGGGCCCCGGGGAGCTGTTTTTT.

The chain links TRBV5-1 to TRBJ2-7; perhaps TRBD2 as D (6 bases). Germline-derived CDR1 and CDR2 are SGHRS and YFSETQ. The V gene lost 5 bases and the J gene lost 2 bases, with 8 bases spanning the gap. The CDR3 is 12 residues long. The CDR3: CASRSGAYEQYF. The DNA for the CDR3 is TGCGCCAGCAGATCGGGGGCCTACGAGCAGTACTTC. The complete variable domain, with remaining parts taken from reference TRBV5-1 and TRBJ2-7, reads KAGVTQTPRYLIKTRGQQVTLSCSPISGHRSVSWYQQTPGQGLQFLFEYFSETQRNKGNFPGRFSGRQFSNSRSEMNVSTLELGDSALYLCASRSGAYEQYFGPGTRLTVT.

The chain has TRBV30 and TRBJ1-5; no clear D gene. The CDR3 has 13 residues. Between the trimmed V and J ends, which lost 1 base and 0 bases, there was a span of 4 bases. CDR1 GTSNPN and CDR2 SVGIG come from the germline V gene (reference sequence). The CDR3 DNA sequence: TGTGCCTGGAGTGGGGATAGCAATCAGCCCCAGCATTTT. This sequence encodes CAWSGDSNQPQHF.

V usage is TRBV29-1 and J usage is TRBJ1-4; no firm D call. This CDR3 has 13 amino acids. Trimming shortened V by 7 bases and J by 7 bases, and 16 bases separated the two germline ends. In germline, CDR1 is SQVTM, CDR2 ANQGSEA. Written as DNA, the CDR3 is TGCAGCGGGACGGATTGGTCTTCTGAAAAACTGTTTTTT. It encodes CSGTDWSSEKLFF.

J is TRBJ1-2 and V is TRBV2, with TRBD1 matching 9 bases. Germline CDR1 is SNHLY and CDR2 is FYNNEI. V lost 6 bases, J lost 3 bases, and 11 bases stayed unmatched. CDR3 length equals 16 residues. The CDR3 here is CASRPPGQGFHYGYTF. CDR3 nucleotide sequence: TGTGCCAGCAGGCCCCCGGGACAGGGTTTTCACTATGGCTACACCTTC.

The V and J genes are TRBV29-1 and TRBJ2-2, with 7 bases lining up with TRBD2. The junction had 5 bases not matched to a gene; V was cut back by 4 bases and J by 3 bases. The CDR3 runs 14 residues. The germline V gene has CDR1 SQVTM and CDR2 ANQGSEA. The CDR3 is CSVVRGYHTGELFF. The CDR3 nucleotides read TGCAGCGTTGTGCGGGGGTATCACACCGGGGAGCTGTTTTTT.

There are a few counts of this clone. Other DNA variants within this sample encode the same CDR3. The V and J genes are TRBV18 and TRBJ2-3, with 7 bases matching TRBD2. Germline assignment: CDR1 KGHSH and CDR2 LQKENI. V lost 0 bases and J lost 5; bases outside the gene matches: 2. The CDR3 covers 14 residues. CDR3 region: CASSPPVAGDTQYF. In DNA, the CDR3 is TGTGCCAGCTCACCACCTGTAGCGGGAGATACGCAGTATTTT.